The 24 T cell receptor beta chains reported below all come from one sample, sequenced in a study of long-term antiretroviral therapy in people with HIV. It was version v3.0 of the immunoSEQ assay that was run at survey level. Clones were read by immunoSEQ multiplex PCR, and TCRdb kept only the in-frame ones, dropping some. The data contain roughly 20,000 clones, around three quarters of them singletons. The sample in question was unsorted PBMCs, obtained 4.1 years after starting antiretroviral therapy. These receptor sequences come from a middle-aged woman with HIV.

This clone came up once. The chain uses TRBV2 and TRBJ2-2; no clear D. Trimming left V 7 bases short and J 6 bases short, with 15 bases between. Looked up from germline, CDR1 is SNHLY and CDR2 is FYNNEI. This CDR3 contains 14 residues. CDR3 amino acids: CASIGSGVSGELFF. For the CDR3, the DNA is TGTGCCAGCATCGGTTCTGGGGTTTCCGGGGAGCTGTTTTTT.

The genes are TRBV29-1 and TRBJ1-1; perhaps TRBD1 as D (6 bases). V was pared by 3 bases and J by 4 bases, with 21 bases between. Germline V gene data show CDR1 as SQVTM and CDR2 as ANQGSEA. This CDR3 comprises 16 residues. The CDR3 region is CSVEGRGGLIGTEAFF. The CDR3 DNA reads as TGCAGCGTTGAGGGAAGGGGGGGGTTGATTGGCACTGAAGCTTTCTTT.

The rearrangement uses TRBV27 and TRBJ2-7; 10 nucleotides line up with TRBD2. V lost 2 bases and J lost 2; bases outside the gene matches: 0. This CDR3 comprises 14 residues. Germline CDR1 is MNHEY and CDR2 is SMNVEV (reference sequence). This CDR3 reads CASSLTSGAYEQYF. The DNA for the CDR3 is TGTGCCAGCAGTTTAACTAGCGGGGCCTACGAGCAGTACTTC.

This rearrangement joins TRBV10-1 to TRBJ1-2; 7 bases are shared with TRBD1. Germline-derived CDR1 and CDR2 are WNHNN and SYGVQD (reference sequence). This CDR3 is 15 amino acids long. With 5 bases clipped from V and 4 bases from J, the junction kept 10 bases outside the gene matches. The CDR3 DNA sequence: TGCGCCAGCAGTCCGACAGGGATGTTTGGCTATGGCTACACCTTC. Amino acid sequence: CASSPTGMFGYGYTF.

J is TRBJ1-1 and V is TRBV5-1; a weak D match, TRBD1 (5 bases). This CDR3 has 15 residues. Germline loops: CDR1 SGHRS, CDR2 YFSETQ. Trimming stripped 4 bases from V and 1 base from J, with 14 bases between. CDR3 protein: CASSDSGHPNTEAFF. DNA for the CDR3: TGCGCCAGCAGCGACTCCGGACACCCGAACACTGAAGCTTTCTTT.

This chain connects TRBV19 to TRBJ1-1; D unclear. Germline V gene lookup returns CDR1 LNHDA and CDR2 SQIVND (reference sequence). Trimming shortened V by 2 bases and J by 7 bases, and 11 bases separated the two germline ends. CDR3 length: 13 residues. In nucleotides, the CDR3 is TGTGCCAGTAGTATAATCCCTGGGAATGAAGCTTTCTTT. Amino acids: CASSIIPGNEAFF.

The gene calls are TRBV27 and TRBJ2-2, with 8 positions matching TRBD1. Germline loops: CDR1 MNHEY, CDR2 SMNVEV (reference sequence). This CDR3 comprises 14 residues. V shed 5 bases and J 4 bases; nucleotides not matched to a gene: 3. CDR3 nucleotides: TGTGCCAGCAGTAGGACAGGGTTCACCGGGGAGCTGTTTTTT. Protein: CASSRTGFTGELFF.

This clone appeared a single time. CDR3 amino acids: CASSWDTGTAETQYF. DNA for the CDR3: TGTGCCAGCAGCTGGGATACCGGGACAGCCGAGACCCAGTACTTC. The V gene is TRBV5-5, the J gene TRBJ2-5; 7 positions match TRBD1. This CDR3 is 15 amino acids long. The germline gives CDR1 SGHKS, CDR2 YYEKEE (reference sequence). V shed 3 bases, J shed 5 bases, and the junction held 10 bases outside the gene matches.

The CDR3: CATSRGLLTYNEQFF. In DNA, the CDR3 is TGTGCCACCAGCAGGGGACTACTCACGTACAATGAGCAGTTCTTC. The chain links TRBV15 to TRBJ2-1, with 7 bases fitting TRBD2. The junction had 6 bases not matched to a gene; V was cut back by 3 bases and J by 4 bases. This CDR3 is built from 15 residues. Germline V gives CDR1 LNHNV, CDR2 YYDKDF (reference sequence).

The chain links TRBV11-2 to TRBJ2-2, with D unresolved. Per the germline V gene, CDR1 is SGHAT and CDR2 is FQNNGV. V lost 8 bases to trimming and J lost 4 bases, with 11 bases between them. The CDR3 runs to 13 residues. The CDR3 loop reads CASLHHATGELFF. In DNA, the CDR3 is TGTGCCAGCCTACACCACGCCACCGGGGAGCTGTTTTTT.

The chain uses TRBV28 and TRBJ1-3; possibly TRBD1 for D (6 bases). With 2 bases removed from V and 0 bases from J, the gap between germline ends came to 11 bases. Germline V lookup: CDR1 MDHEN, CDR2 SYDVKM. CDR3 length: 16 amino acids. DNA of the CDR3: TGTGCCAGCAGTTTAACCGGACAGCGCTCTGGAAACACCATATATTTT. This codes for CASSLTGQRSGNTIYF.

The DNA for the CDR3 is TGTGCCAGCAGCCAAGATCAGACGGAGGACACCGGGGAGCTGTTTTTT. Translated: CASSQDQTEDTGELFF. The chain recombines TRBV4-2 with TRBJ2-2, with D tentatively TRBD2 (5 bases). Per the germline V gene, CDR1 is LGHNA and CDR2 is YNFKEQ. V gave up 0 bases and J gave up 3 bases, with 11 bases separating them. The CDR3 loop spans 16 amino acids.

The chain employs TRBV6-6 and TRBJ2-5; D gene uncertain. This CDR3 has 13 residues. From germline, CDR1 is MNHNY and CDR2 SVGAGI (reference sequence). V lost 5 bases to trimming and J lost 4 bases, with 11 bases between them. CDR3 coding DNA: TGTGCCAGCAGTCCCTTAGGCTCAGAGACCCAGTACTTC. Translation gives CASSPLGSETQYF.

The chain has TRBV2 and TRBJ1-4; a weak D match, TRBD1 (5 bases). The CDR3 runs 14 residues. From germline, CDR1 is SNHLY and CDR2 FYNNEI. Trimming stripped 3 bases from V and 5 bases from J, with 10 bases between. CDR3 in amino acids: CASSDTGLNEKLFF. Here the CDR3 DNA reads TGTGCCAGCAGTGATACGGGGCTCAATGAAAAACTGTTTTTT.

This clone was counted a single time. The V call is TRBV7-2, the J call TRBJ1-2; D unresolved. Germline V gene lookup returns CDR1 SGHTA and CDR2 FQGNSA. This CDR3 contains 13 residues. Trimming took 0 bases from V and 6 from J, leaving 8 bases between them. The CDR3 DNA sequence: TGTGCCAGCAGCTTAGCTAGGACTGATGGCTACACCTTC. This encodes CASSLARTDGYTF.

The gene calls are TRBV4-1 and TRBJ2-3, with no clear D. This CDR3 is 16 amino acids long. V shed 1 base and J shed 3 bases, with 14 bases lying between them. CDR1 is MGHRA, CDR2 YSYEKL, per germline. Written as DNA, the CDR3 is TGCGCCAGCAGCCAAGTCAATCTGGTAGTGACAGATACGCAGTATTTT. It encodes CASSQVNLVVTDTQYF.

The V and J genes are TRBV10-3 and TRBJ2-1, with 7 bases identical to TRBD1. Per germline, CDR1 ENHRY and CDR2 SYGVKD. Unmatched junction bases numbered 2, after V lost 1 base and J lost 5 bases. The CDR3 has 14 amino acids. The CDR3 is CAISEYQGDNEQFF. The CDR3 DNA follows: TGTGCCATCAGTGAGTACCAGGGGGACAATGAGCAGTTCTTC.

The sample holds one count of this clone. The genes are TRBV29-1 and TRBJ2-3; D is unresolved. The CDR3 is made up of 14 amino acids. V shed 7 bases and J shed 4 bases, with 18 bases lying between them. The germline CDR1 and CDR2 sequences are SQVTM and ANQGSEA. CDR3 in amino acids: CSGASVKGSDTQYF. CDR3 nucleotide sequence: TGCAGCGGTGCAAGCGTGAAGGGATCAGATACGCAGTATTTT.

The chain joins TRBV19 to TRBJ2-1; no firm D call. The CDR3 runs 13 residues. The V end lost 5 bases, the J end lost 4 bases, and 9 bases lay between the germline ends. Germline values: CDR1 LNHDA, CDR2 SQIVND (reference sequence). CDR3 sequence reads: CASSPGPYNEQFF. The CDR3 DNA reads as TGTGCCAGTAGTCCTGGGCCGTACAATGAGCAGTTCTTC.

The J gene is TRBJ2-1, the V gene TRBV18; D gene ambiguous. V gave up 0 bases and J gave up 0 bases, with 12 bases separating them. The germline CDR1 and CDR2 sequences are KGHSH and LQKENI. The CDR3 is 17 residues long. CDR3 in amino acids: CASSPPGRYSSYNEQFF. CDR3 in DNA: TGTGCCAGCTCACCACCCGGGCGCTACAGCTCCTACAATGAGCAGTTCTTC.

This clone occurred once. The J gene is TRBJ2-3, the V gene TRBV27; TRBD2 matches 7 bases. The CDR3 spans 17 residues. The trim removed 5 bases at V and 4 bases at J, leaving 15 bases unmatched. Per the germline V gene, CDR1 is MNHEY and CDR2 is SMNVEV (reference sequence). This chain's CDR3 is CASSIFAGVAVADTQYF. CDR3 DNA sequence: TGTGCCAGCAGTATTTTTGCGGGAGTGGCCGTCGCAGATACGCAGTATTTT.

V is TRBV6-1 and J is TRBJ2-3; TRBD1 matches 8 bases. The CDR3 totals 16 residues. Germline values: CDR1 MNHNS, CDR2 SASEGT. V trimming: 1 base; J trimming: 5 bases; junction bases outside the gene matches: 8. The CDR3 reads CASSEVAGGAGDTQYF. In DNA, the CDR3 is TGTGCCAGCAGTGAAGTGGCAGGGGGCGCAGGAGATACGCAGTATTTT.

This chain links TRBV7-8 with TRBJ2-3; D possibly corresponds to TRBD2 (6 bases). The germline CDR1 and CDR2 sequences are SGHVS and FQNEAQ. Trimming stripped 1 base from V and 2 bases from J, with 7 bases between. The CDR3 is 14 residues long. The CDR3 DNA follows: TGTGCCAGCAGCTTAGGGGGGGACACAGATACGCAGTATTTT. It translates to CASSLGGDTDTQYF.

The chain has TRBV4-3 and TRBJ1-1; possibly TRBD1 for D (6 bases). This CDR3 is built from 18 residues. Germline V gives CDR1 LGHNA, CDR2 YSLEER. Trimming cost V 0 bases and J 0 bases, with 17 bases left between them. Here the CDR3 reads CASSQESPDSLLNTEAFF. The CDR3 DNA sequence: TGCGCCAGCAGCCAAGAAAGTCCGGACAGTTTACTGAACACTGAAGCTTTCTTT.